Here is one TCR beta chain with its context. These data are taken from a study of T cell responses to AZD1222 COVID-19 vaccine. V was clipped by 1 base and J by 4 bases; unmatched bases: 6. This CDR3 has 16 residues. The V gene's germline CDR1 is MDHEN and CDR2 SYDVKM. TCRdb's table, derived via immunoSEQ multiplex PCR, lists solely in-frame clones and lacks some. The repertoire includes approximately 70,000 clones, over 70% of them detected once, and about 51% sits in the top ten. The clonotype originates from an adult who received the AZD1222 COVID-19 vaccine. This sample comprised peripheral blood, obtained 28 days after the second AZD1222 dose. The gene calls are TRBV28 and TRBJ2-1; 8 bases agree with TRBD2. The CDR3 loop is CASSLSLLAAYNEQFF. In nucleotides, the CDR3 is TGTGCCAGCAGTTTATCCCTACTAGCGGCTTACAATGAGCAGTTCTTC. Full variable domain (missing parts from reference TRBV28 and TRBJ2-1): DVKVTQSSRYLVKRTGEKVFLECVQDMDHENMFWYRQDPGLGLRLIYFSYDVKMKEKGDIPEGYSVSREKKERFSLILESASTNQTSMYLCASSLSLLAAYNEQFFGPGTRLTVL.